This entry is about one T cell receptor beta chain. The sample comes from a study of blood T cell repertoires in COVID-19. Study-level information: Acute and convalescent COVID-19 samples came from the United States, Italy and Spain.

V shed 3 bases and J 5 bases; nucleotides not matched to a gene: 4. This CDR3 spans 14 amino acids. The germline V gene encodes CDR1 SGHRS and CDR2 YFSETQ. Per the authors' pipeline: Amplification of reference gene primers provided the estimated nucleated cell counts. Here immunoSEQ multiplex PCR was the method, and the copy in TCRdb shows in-frame clones only, minus some. V, J and clone size derive from that table, while D and trimming were established from the DNA sequence. The data show under 250,000 clones, roughly nine tenths seen once. The source material was PBMCs or T cells enriched from blood (not recorded which). This TCR came from a woman in her late teens or twenties in a cohort exposed to, infected with or recovered from COVID-19 (not recorded which). The rearrangement uses TRBV5-1 and TRBJ2-1; 8 bases are shared with TRBD2. CDR3 protein: CASSSAGEHNEQFF. The CDR3 region has the DNA TGCGCCAGCAGCTCAGCGGGGGAACACAATGAGCAGTTCTTC. Complete variable domain (other parts from reference TRBV5-1 and TRBJ2-1): KAGVTQTPRYLIKTRGQQVTLSCSPISGHRSVSWYQQTPGQGLQFLFEYFSETQRNKGNFPGRFSGRQFSNSRSEMNVSTLELGDSALYLCASSSAGEHNEQFFGPGTRLTVL.